These 10 T cell receptor beta chains were sequenced from one sample in a study of identical twins. Each CDR3 protein gets one entry after TCRdb re-called the 5' RACE reads with MiXCR. Of a few hundred thousand distinct CDR3 sequences listed, about 8.9% were seen once; the top ten hold 3%. These data were also reused for a study on yellow fever vaccine responses in identical twins.

The sequenced material came from CD8+ T cells sorted from blood. The receptors were gathered from a woman under 30 in good health.

This clonotype was counted ten times or more. CDR3 nucleotides: TGTGCCACCAGCAGAGAGTTGGACAGATATGGCTACACCTTC. Amino acid sequence: CATSRELDRYGYTF. V and J are TRBV15 and TRBJ1-2; the D gene is possibly TRBD1 (6 bases). Germline V gene lookup returns CDR1 LNHNV and CDR2 YYDKDF (reference sequence). V lost 0 bases and J 5 bases, leaving 10 bases between the germline ends. The length of the CDR3 is 14 residues.

The sample holds a few counts of this clonotype. The V and J genes are TRBV27 and TRBJ1-1; D uncertain. Trimming shortened V by 9 bases and J by 3 bases, and 20 bases separated the two germline ends. The CDR3 has 15 residues. CDR1 and CDR2 from the germline V gene are MNHEY and SMNVEV (reference sequence). The CDR3, as DNA: TGTGCCAGTTCCGAGGAAGGAATTCGGTACACTGAAGCTTTCTTT. This codes for CASSEEGIRYTEAFF.

This chain uses TRBV9 with TRBJ2-2; 11 bases map to TRBD2. Germline V gene lookup returns CDR1 SGDLS and CDR2 YYNGEE. The CDR3 spans 18 residues. Trimming at V came to 2 bases and at J to 4 bases, leaving 10 bases not matched to a gene. CDR3 in DNA: TGTGCCAGCAGCGTCCCACCTCTAGCGGGGGGTACCACCGGGGAGCTGTTTTTT. Protein: CASSVPPLAGGTTGELFF.

This clonotype was observed a few times. The rearrangement uses TRBV6-2 or TRBV6-3 and TRBJ2-7; maybe TRBD1 (5 bases). This CDR3 is 14 amino acids long. Germline CDR1 reads MNHEY; CDR2 reads SVGEGT. V was clipped by 0 bases and J by 5 bases, with 11 bases between them. As DNA, the CDR3 is TGTGCCAGCAGTTACTCGAGGAGCAGGGACGAGCAGTACTTC. Protein: CASSYSRSRDEQYF.

V usage is TRBV7-8 and J usage is TRBJ2-3, with TRBD1 identical over 10 bases. CDR3 length: 17 residues. CDR1 and CDR2 from the germline V gene are SGHVS and FQNEAQ. The V gene end was trimmed by 2 bases and the J gene end by 4 bases; junction bases not matched to a gene: 9. The CDR3 DNA sequence: TGTGCCAGCAGCTTACAGACAGGGGGCACCTCGTCAGATACGCAGTATTTT. Protein sequence: CASSLQTGGTSSDTQYF. The full variable domain, completed using reference TRBV7-8 and TRBJ2-3, is GAGVSQSPRYKVAKRGQDVALRCDPISGHVSLFWYQQALGQGPEFLTYFQNEAQLDKSGLPSDRFFAERPEGSVSTLKIQRTQQEDSAVYLCASSLQTGGTSSDTQYFGPGTRLTVL.

The chain carries TRBV7-9 and TRBJ2-7, with 9 bases aligning to TRBD1. Germline V gene lookup returns CDR1 SEHNR and CDR2 FQNEAQ (reference sequence). The CDR3 sequence is 16 residues long. V was clipped by 5 bases and J by 1 base; unmatched bases: 9. CDR3 sequence (DNA): TGTGCCAGCAGCAGCAGCGGGACAGGGTTTTCCTACGAGCAGTACTTC. Residues: CASSSSGTGFSYEQYF.

The chain is built from TRBV5-1 and TRBJ2-1; TRBD1 is a possible D gene (6 bases). Germline V lookup: CDR1 SGHRS, CDR2 YFSETQ. V lost 0 bases, J lost 11 bases, and 15 bases lay in between. CDR3 length equals 14 residues. CDR3 sequence: CASSLEGVGTKQFF. CDR3 in DNA: TGCGCCAGCAGCTTGGAGGGGGTGGGGACAAAGCAGTTCTTC.

This clonotype was counted only a few times. This rearrangement joins TRBV2 to TRBJ2-7, with a weak D call TRBD2 (5 bases). This CDR3 comprises 12 residues. V was shortened by 9 bases and J by 6 bases, with 15 bases between the two germline ends. The V gene's germline CDR1 is SNHLY and CDR2 FYNNEI. CDR3: CARGASRVEQYF. As DNA, the CDR3 is TGTGCCAGGGGAGCGTCCCGGGTCGAGCAGTACTTC.

The chain recombines TRBV27 with TRBJ2-5; D gene uncertain. The CDR3 runs 14 residues. Trimming stripped 5 bases from V and 3 bases from J, with 13 bases between. Germline CDR1 reads MNHEY; CDR2 reads SMNVEV (reference sequence). Here the CDR3 reads CASSTGPNEETQYF. DNA of the CDR3: TGTGCCAGCAGTACCGGGCCCAACGAAGAGACCCAGTACTTC.

This clonotype was counted ten times or more. This chain joins TRBV20-1 and TRBJ1-6; 7 bases line up with TRBD1. Germline V CDR1 and CDR2: DFQATT, SNEGSKA (reference sequence). CDR3 length: 15 amino acids. The ends lost 6 bases at V and 8 bases at J; junction bases unmatched: 13. CDR3 amino acids: CSAPLTGSEYSPLHF. The CDR3 bases are TGCAGTGCCCCCCTGACAGGGTCTGAGTATTCACCCCTCCACTTT.